The 32 T cell receptor beta chains presented below share a single source sample, sequenced in a study of T cell responses to AZD1222 COVID-19 vaccine. Assay: immunoSEQ multiplex PCR; the TCRdb copy retains only in-frame clones and omits some. Among 100,000 or so clones listed, about 93% were seen once. Sequences were derived from peripheral blood, sampled 28 days after the second AZD1222 dose. Receptor source: an adult who received the AZD1222 COVID-19 vaccine.

The chain employs TRBV11-3 and TRBJ2-3; D possibly matches TRBD1 or TRBD2 (5 bases each). This CDR3 contains 14 residues. Germline-derived CDR1 and CDR2 are SGHNT and YENEEA. Trimming removed 1 base at V and 5 bases at J, with 10 bases between. As DNA, the CDR3 is TGTGCCAGCAGCTTAGGTGGGGCGGGAGATACGCAGTATTTT. Protein: CASSLGGAGDTQYF.

The chain employs TRBV19 and TRBJ1-5, with D maybe TRBD1 (5 bases). This CDR3 comprises 14 residues. The V and J ends lost 6 bases and 1 base respectively, with 10 bases between them. The V gene's germline CDR1 is LNHDA and CDR2 SQIVND (reference sequence). CDR3 DNA: TGTGCCAGTAGCGCCGGGACCAGCAATCAGCCCCAGCATTTT. It is translated as CASSAGTSNQPQHF.

V gene TRBV4-1 combines with J gene TRBJ2-2; possibly TRBD2 for D (6 bases). Per germline, CDR1 MGHRA and CDR2 YSYEKL. Trimming shortened V by 4 bases and J by 5 bases, and 17 bases separated the two germline ends. This CDR3 comprises 16 residues. The CDR3, as DNA: TGCGCCAGCAGCCCTATACTAGGGAGGTCTACCGGGGAGCTGTTTTTT. Amino acid sequence: CASSPILGRSTGELFF.

The rearrangement links TRBV19 to TRBJ2-5, with TRBD2 matching 9 bases. The CDR3 totals 17 residues. With V trimmed by 4 bases and J by 4 bases, 13 bases remained unmatched. Germline lookup yields CDR1 LNHDA and CDR2 SQIVND (reference sequence). The CDR3: CASSTNPPSAGGETQYF. In nucleotides, the CDR3 is TGTGCCAGTAGTACAAACCCCCCTTCAGCGGGGGGAGAGACCCAGTACTTC.

This chain joins TRBV15 and TRBJ2-5; no reliable D call. Germline assignment: CDR1 LNHNV and CDR2 YYDKDF (reference sequence). This CDR3 contains 14 residues. V was pared by 1 base and J by 5 bases, with 11 bases between. Written as DNA, the CDR3 is TGTGCCACCAGCAGAGGACGGGCTTTGGAGACCCAGTACTTC. This codes for CATSRGRALETQYF.

The rearrangement joins TRBV6-1 to TRBJ1-2; D remains unclear. Trimming pared 2 bases from V and 9 bases from J, leaving 22 bases between. The CDR3 totals 16 residues. Germline assignment: CDR1 MNHNS and CDR2 SASEGT. The CDR3 here is CASSEMVAAPKGSYTF. Here the CDR3 DNA reads TGTGCCAGCAGTGAAATGGTGGCAGCCCCGAAGGGTAGCTACACCTTC.

The count of this clone is one. V is TRBV24-1 and J is TRBJ1-5; D might be TRBD1 (5 bases). There are 14 residues in the CDR3. Germline V gene data show CDR1 as KGHDR and CDR2 as SFDVKD. V shed 2 bases and J shed 3 bases, with 7 bases lying between them. CDR3 nucleotides: TGTGCCACCAGTGATTACAGGACCAATCAGCCCCAGCATTTT. Translated, it gives CATSDYRTNQPQHF.

This rearrangement joins TRBV7-8 to TRBJ1-1; the D is unclear. The CDR3 sequence is 15 residues long. V was cut by 6 bases and J by 0 bases, with 14 bases left in between. CDR1 and CDR2 from the germline V gene are SGHVS and FQNEAQ. The CDR3 is CASRQYGNMNTEAFF. The CDR3 DNA sequence: TGTGCCAGCAGGCAGTACGGGAATATGAACACTGAAGCTTTCTTT.

This CDR3 reads CASSMGTMMAYEQYF. CDR3 in DNA: TGTGCCAGCAGCATGGGGACAATGATGGCCTACGAGCAGTACTTC. The chain recombines TRBV21-1 with TRBJ2-7; TRBD1 is taken as the D call from the table, unchecked against the DNA. TRBV21-1 is a pseudogene locus. The CDR3 extends over 15 amino acids.

The J gene is TRBJ2-3, the V gene TRBV7-3; D gene unclear. The germline gives CDR1 SGHTA, CDR2 FQGTGA. The CDR3 length is 13 residues. V was cut by 4 bases and J by 4 bases, with 9 bases left in between. The CDR3 is CASSSDFSDTQYF. The CDR3 DNA reads TGTGCCAGCAGCTCTGACTTTTCAGATACGCAGTATTTT.

This chain uses TRBV7-3 with TRBJ2-5; 8 nucleotides align to TRBD2. This CDR3 contains 14 residues. CDR1 and CDR2 from the germline V gene are SGHTA and FQGTGA. Losses at the gene ends were 5 bases for V and 8 bases for J; bases not matched to a gene: 10. The CDR3 protein is CASSPGLASSTQYF. The CDR3 DNA is TGTGCCAGCAGCCCAGGACTAGCCTCGTCAACCCAGTACTTC.

The chain carries TRBV2 and TRBJ2-1; 11 bases map to TRBD1. The CDR3 contains 14 residues. The V gene's germline CDR1 is SNHLY and CDR2 FYNNEI. J was trimmed by 6 bases and V by 8 bases; bases with no gene match: 6. The CDR3 protein is CASSGTGGGNEQFF. The CDR3 region has the DNA TGTGCCAGCTCCGGGACAGGGGGGGGCAATGAGCAGTTCTTC.

V and J are TRBV11-1 and TRBJ1-2; D possibly corresponds to TRBD1 (6 bases). Trimming pared 5 bases from V and 1 base from J, leaving 8 bases between. CDR1 is SGHAT, CDR2 FQDESV, per germline (reference sequence). This CDR3 region has 13 residues. CDR3 protein: CASSPGHNYGYTF. CDR3 coding DNA: TGTGCCAGCAGCCCGGGACATAACTATGGCTACACCTTC.

The chain links TRBV5-1 to TRBJ2-3, with 10 nucleotides matching TRBD1. J lost 4 bases, V lost 4 bases, and 12 bases had no gene match. The CDR3 has 17 amino acids. In germline, CDR1 is SGHRS, CDR2 YFSETQ. The CDR3 DNA reads TGCGCCAGCAGCCAGTCGATCCGGGACAGGGGATCAGATACGCAGTATTTT. This translates into CASSQSIRDRGSDTQYF.

The J gene is TRBJ1-1, the V gene TRBV5-1; D not certain. The V end was cut by 2 bases, the J end by 1 base, with 9 bases between. This CDR3 has 14 residues. Germline V CDR1 and CDR2: SGHRS, YFSETQ. CDR3 sequence: CASSLTAGNTEAFF. CDR3 DNA: TGCGCCAGCAGCTTAACGGCAGGGAACACTGAAGCTTTCTTT.

This chain joins TRBV18 and TRBJ2-6, with D uncertain. CDR3 size: 15 residues. V lost 2 bases and J 0 bases, leaving 5 bases between the germline ends. Looked up from germline, CDR1 is KGHSH and CDR2 is LQKENI. CDR3: CASSPSYSGANVLTF. CDR3 DNA sequence: TGTGCCAGCTCACCAAGCTACTCTGGGGCCAACGTCCTGACTTTC.

The chain recombines TRBV19 with TRBJ2-7; D is unclear. The V gene lost 4 bases and the J gene lost 0 bases, with 10 bases spanning the gap. The length of the CDR3 is 14 residues. The germline V gene encodes CDR1 LNHDA and CDR2 SQIVND (reference sequence). CDR3 coding DNA: TGTGCCAGTAGTAAACAGCCGCGCTCCTACGAGCAGTACTTC. This gives the protein CASSKQPRSYEQYF.

The rearrangement joins TRBV2 to TRBJ1-2, with D maybe TRBD1 (6 bases). Between the trimmed V and J ends, which lost 7 bases and 1 base, there was a span of 19 bases. Germline loops: CDR1 SNHLY, CDR2 FYNNEI. CDR3 size: 16 residues. Here the CDR3 reads CASTVGASLYNYGYTF. CDR3 coding DNA: TGTGCCAGCACGGTGGGGGCCTCTCTATATAACTATGGCTACACCTTC.

The rearrangement joins TRBV2 to TRBJ1-6; D remains ambiguous. Germline assignment: CDR1 SNHLY and CDR2 FYNNEI. V gave up 1 base and J gave up 8 bases, with 12 bases separating them. The CDR3 runs to 15 residues. For the CDR3, the DNA is TGTGCCAGCAGTGAAGTGGGAGGGCTCGATTCACCCCTCCACTTT. Its protein is CASSEVGGLDSPLHF.

The chain couples TRBV24-1 to TRBJ1-2; D may be TRBD1 (6 bases). V was cut by 5 bases and J by 4 bases, with 10 bases left in between. The length of the CDR3 is 13 residues. Germline lookup yields CDR1 KGHDR and CDR2 SFDVKD. CDR3 protein: CATSGTEPYGYTF. The CDR3 region has the DNA TGTGCCACCAGTGGGACAGAACCCTATGGCTACACCTTC.

The chain joins TRBV30 to TRBJ1-1, with a tentative D call TRBD1 (6 bases). Germline CDR1 is GTSNPN and CDR2 is SVGIG (reference sequence). The CDR3 is 15 residues long. V was pared by 1 base and J by 1 base, with 13 bases between. CDR3 residues: CAWSGPQGRNTEAFF. The CDR3 nucleotides are TGTGCCTGGAGTGGCCCCCAGGGGCGGAACACTGAAGCTTTCTTT.

This rearrangement joins TRBV19 to TRBJ1-5; D gene uncertain. This CDR3 contains 15 residues. The germline V and J ends were trimmed by 3 bases and 7 bases, with 16 bases remaining between them. Germline V gene lookup returns CDR1 LNHDA and CDR2 SQIVND (reference sequence). The CDR3 sequence is CASSIGRQSPQPQHF. The DNA for the CDR3 is TGTGCCAGTAGTATCGGAAGGCAGAGCCCACAGCCCCAGCATTTT.

The chain uses TRBV6-5 and TRBJ1-1; D is perhaps TRBD1 (5 bases). Trimming removed 2 bases at V and 3 bases at J, with 13 bases between. CDR1 and CDR2 from the germline V gene are MNHEY and SVGAGI. The CDR3 has 15 amino acids. The DNA for the CDR3 is TGTGCCAGCAGTTACGGCGTCGGACACCACACTGAAGCTTTCTTT. It encodes CASSYGVGHHTEAFF.

The chain joins TRBV7-9 to TRBJ1-5; D is undetermined. The CDR3 sequence is 12 residues long. Germline-derived CDR1 and CDR2 are SEHNR and FQNEAQ (reference sequence). Trimming took off 1 base at V and 9 bases at J, with 7 bases between the two ends. CDR3 in DNA: TGTGCCAGCAGCTTAGAAGGGCGGCCCCAGCATTTT. It encodes CASSLEGRPQHF.

This clone has only one observation. J is TRBJ2-7 and V is TRBV27, with D maybe TRBD2 (5 bases). V lost 3 bases and J lost 3, with 12 bases in between. The length of the CDR3 is 14 residues. Germline CDR1 is MNHEY and CDR2 is SMNVEV (reference sequence). The CDR3 coding sequence is TGTGCCAGCAGTTTGAGTAGCGCTAGCTACGAGCAGTACTTC. Its translation is CASSLSSASYEQYF.

The V and J genes are TRBV5-8 and TRBJ1-4; D unclear. Trimming pared 4 bases from V and 8 bases from J, leaving 18 bases between. Germline V lookup: CDR1 SGHTS, CDR2 YDEGEE. The CDR3 extends over 15 amino acids. CDR3 nucleotides: TGTGCCAGCAGCGGACGGGTTTCAGGAGGCGAAAAACTGTTTTTT. As protein: CASSGRVSGGEKLFF.

The chain employs TRBV7-9 and TRBJ2-6; unclear D gene. Germline assignment: CDR1 SEHNR and CDR2 FQNEAQ (reference sequence). Trimming left V 6 bases short and J 0 bases short, with 9 bases between. The CDR3 length is 15 residues. DNA for the CDR3: TGTGCCAGCAGACACTGGCGCTCTGGGGCCAACGTCCTGACTTTC. This codes for CASRHWRSGANVLTF.

The chain has TRBV27 and TRBJ2-3, with no clear D. The length of the CDR3 is 17 residues. V lost 0 bases to trimming and J lost 2 bases, with 15 bases between them. CDR1 and CDR2 (germline): MNHEY, SMNVEV (reference sequence). This CDR3 reads CASSLSTLGPYTDTQYF. Here the CDR3 DNA reads TGTGCCAGCAGTTTATCGACCCTCGGACCATACACAGATACGCAGTATTTT.

The chain uses TRBV7-9 and TRBJ1-2; D gene ambiguous. Germline V gene sequence: CDR1 SEHNR, CDR2 FQNEAQ (reference sequence). The ends were cut back, 6 bases at V and 5 bases at J, with 13 bases in the middle. This CDR3 comprises 13 residues. The CDR3 DNA sequence: TGTGCCAGCAGTGATGTCGACTCGTATGGCTACACCTTC. This encodes CASSDVDSYGYTF.

This sequence joins TRBV3-1 (or the pseudogene TRBV3-2) and TRBJ2-1, with 8 bases fitting TRBD2. The CDR3 spans 16 residues. V was clipped by 8 bases and J by 1 base; unmatched bases: 10. The germline gives CDR1 LGHDT, CDR2 YNNKEL (reference sequence). CDR3 amino acids: CASARAGGVSYNEQFF. The CDR3, as DNA: TGTGCCAGCGCGAGGGCCGGGGGGGTGTCCTACAATGAGCAGTTCTTC.

V usage is TRBV29-1 and J usage is TRBJ2-7; 8 nucleotides match TRBD1. Germline-derived CDR1 and CDR2 are SQVTM and ANQGSEA. This CDR3 is 14 amino acids long. Trimming cost V 5 bases and J 6 bases; bases outside gene matches: 12. Written as DNA, the CDR3 is TGCAGCGTTAACCAACCCGAGACAGGGGTCGAGCAGTACTTC. It codes for CSVNQPETGVEQYF.

The CDR3 coding sequence is TGTGCCACCAGTGATTTGGGGACTAGCGGGAGTAAAGGTTCCTACAATGAGCAGTTCTTC. Translation: CATSDLGTSGSKGSYNEQFF. V and J are TRBV24-1 and TRBJ2-1; TRBD2 aligns across 14 bases. The CDR3 is 20 amino acids. V lost 0 bases, J lost 1 base, and 7 bases stayed unmatched. Germline values: CDR1 KGHDR, CDR2 SFDVKD.